This TCR beta chain appears in the sequencing data of a study of T cell responses to AZD1222 COVID-19 vaccine. The wider study: Second-dose intervals of approximately 4 or approximately 12 weeks were pooled.

TCRdb's table, derived via immunoSEQ multiplex PCR, lists solely in-frame clones and lacks some. The sample yields 200,000 or so clones, about 92% seen once. Deletions cut 5 bases from V and 9 bases from J, with 18 bases between. This CDR3 has 14 residues. Per the germline V gene, CDR1 is MNHEY and CDR2 is SMNVEV (reference sequence). Study-wide findings and caveats: Baseline testing showed seropositivity in only a handful of AZD1222 recipients.

As to this clone: What it recognizes is unknown.

The source material was peripheral blood, sampled on day 0 of AZD1222 vaccination. The TCR originated in an adult in good health. This chain links TRBV27 with TRBJ2-3, with a weak D call TRBD2 (6 bases). CDR3 sequence reads: CASSLGTVGGTQYF. The CDR3 region has the DNA TGTGCCAGCAGTCTGGGGACTGTTGGAGGGACGCAGTATTTT.